The 18 T cell receptor beta chains given below trace back to one sample, sequenced in a study of shared clonotypes between healthy human individuals (dated by TCRdb to about 2020). Library preparation employed the immunoSEQ multiplex PCR assay. TCRdb took over this immuneACCESS table, retaining in-frame rearrangements with V and J assigned. Such tables are incomplete; in checked studies, under half of the missing clones stem from an unresolved V gene, and the remainder is unexplained. A total of 1,400,000 or so clones appear in this sample, less than 99% of them only once. The ten largest make up under 0.45% of the sample. Specimen: naive CD4+ T cells sorted from blood. In light of the paper, this sample's cell subset or site label describes: CD45RA+ positively selected. The receptors originated from a man aged 25-45 years in good health.

This chain links TRBV7-2 with TRBJ1-1; D uncertain. Deletions cut 5 bases from V and 3 bases from J, with 13 bases between. Germline CDR1 SGHTA, CDR2 FQGNSA. CDR3 size: 14 residues. CDR3 region: CASSLQSWDTEAFF. The CDR3 DNA sequence: TGTGCCAGCAGCCTACAGTCGTGGGACACTGAAGCTTTCTTT.

The chain has TRBV14 and TRBJ2-1, with 8 bases identical to TRBD2. In germline, CDR1 is SGHDN, CDR2 FVKESK. The CDR3 runs to 14 residues. After removal of 4 bases from V and 6 bases from J, the junction contained 5 bases not matched to a gene. This chain's CDR3 is CASSRVAGRNEQFF. The CDR3 nucleotides read TGTGCCAGCAGCCGAGTAGCGGGGCGCAATGAGCAGTTCTTC.

This sequence joins TRBV15 and TRBJ1-5; D remains unclear. V was cut by 4 bases and J by 3 bases, with 13 bases left in between. This CDR3 comprises 15 residues. The germline CDR1 and CDR2 sequences are LNHNV and YYDKDF (reference sequence). CDR3 residues: CATSTGRHNNQPQHF. The CDR3 bases are TGTGCCACCAGCACTGGAAGGCATAACAATCAGCCCCAGCATTTT.

The chain recombines TRBV11-3 with TRBJ2-3; TRBD1 is a possible D gene (5 bases). This CDR3 is built from 14 residues. The germline V gene encodes CDR1 SGHNT and CDR2 YENEEA. V lost 5 bases and J 3 bases, leaving 12 bases between the germline ends. The CDR3 spells CASSRRQSTDTQYF. The CDR3 DNA is TGTGCCAGCAGCCGGCGACAGTCAACAGATACGCAGTATTTT.

The chain recombines TRBV4-1 with TRBJ2-1; D not certain. From germline, CDR1 is MGHRA and CDR2 YSYEKL. The germline V and J ends were trimmed by 1 base and 8 bases, with 12 bases remaining between them. CDR3 length equals 14 residues. The CDR3 is CASSQARRLHEQFF. Written as DNA, the CDR3 is TGCGCCAGCAGCCAAGCCCGTCGATTGCATGAGCAGTTCTTC.

The gene calls are TRBV6-5 and TRBJ2-7, with D possibly TRBD2 on 6 matching bases. Germline lookup yields CDR1 MNHEY and CDR2 SVGAGI. CDR3 length: 13 residues. Trimming cost V 0 bases and J 4 bases, with 7 bases left between them. This CDR3 reads CASSYSREYEQYF. CDR3 bases: TGTGCCAGCAGTTACTCGCGGGAATACGAGCAGTACTTC.

The rearrangement uses TRBV6-1 and TRBJ2-3; 8 bases fit TRBD1. Losses at the gene ends were 6 bases for V and 0 bases for J; bases not matched to a gene: 5. The CDR3 is made up of 15 amino acids. Germline values: CDR1 MNHNS, CDR2 SASEGT. In DNA, the CDR3 is TGTGCCAGCAGCCAGACAGGGGCGAGCACAGATACGCAGTATTTT. Protein: CASSQTGASTDTQYF.

The chain links TRBV2 to TRBJ1-5; D possibly corresponds to TRBD1 (6 bases). Trimming cost V 8 bases and J 5 bases, with 19 bases left between them. The CDR3 is made up of 15 amino acids. Germline V lookup: CDR1 SNHLY, CDR2 FYNNEI. CDR3 nucleotide sequence: TGTGCCAGCGGGGGCGCCCTTGGGCTTGATCAGCCCCAGCATTTT. Its protein is CASGGALGLDQPQHF.

CDR3 region: CSVSTTQTAGELFF. CDR3 nucleotide sequence: TGCAGCGTTTCAACAACTCAGACGGCCGGGGAGCTGTTTTTT. The genes are TRBV29-1 and TRBJ2-2; D gene uncertain. There are 14 residues in the CDR3. V lost 5 bases to trimming and J lost 6 bases, with 16 bases between them. CDR1 and CDR2 (germline): SQVTM, ANQGSEA.

The gene calls are TRBV13 and TRBJ1-4; TRBD1 aligns across 8 bases. V lost 6 bases and J lost 5; bases outside the gene matches: 8. The length of the CDR3 is 15 residues. Germline-derived CDR1 and CDR2 are PRHDT and FYEKMQ (reference sequence). CDR3 sequence (DNA): TGTGCCAGCAGTCGCGGACAGGGTGAGAATGAAAAACTGTTTTTT. Protein: CASSRGQGENEKLFF.

The rearrangement uses TRBV7-9 and TRBJ1-1, with 7 bases fitting TRBD1. The CDR3 loop spans 17 amino acids. Germline lookup yields CDR1 SEHNR and CDR2 FQNEAQ (reference sequence). Trimming took 5 bases from V and 6 from J; bases not matched to a gene: 18. This CDR3 reads CASSASGGRFSISEAFF. CDR3 sequence (DNA): TGTGCCAGCAGCGCCTCAGGGGGTCGATTTAGTATCTCTGAAGCTTTCTTT. Variable domain in full (rest from reference TRBV7-9 and TRBJ1-1): DTGVSQNPRHKITKRGQNVTFRCDPISEHNRLYWYRQTLGQGPEFLTYFQNEAQLEKSRLLSDRFSAERPKGSFSTLEIQRTEQGDSAMYLCASSASGGRFSISEAFFGQGTRLTVV.

This CDR3 is CASSQNGLAYNEQFF. The CDR3 coding sequence is TGTGCCAGCTCACAAAACGGACTAGCGTACAATGAGCAGTTCTTC. The V call is TRBV18, the J call TRBJ2-1; TRBD2 matches at 9 bases. Germline CDR1 reads KGHSH; CDR2 reads LQKENI. Unmatched junction bases numbered 5, after V lost 4 bases and J lost 4 bases. The CDR3 is 15 amino acids.

The rearrangement links TRBV29-1 to TRBJ1-1, with D perhaps matching TRBD1 (5 bases). Germline V lookup: CDR1 SQVTM, CDR2 ANQGSEA. Trimming pared 5 bases from V and 4 bases from J, leaving 20 bases between. The CDR3 has 15 residues. CDR3 in amino acids: CSVLRRGALGTEAFF. As DNA, the CDR3 is TGCAGCGTTCTCCGGAGAGGGGCGCTTGGCACTGAAGCTTTCTTT.

Note on this clone: This sample includes further DNA sequences coding for the same CDR3. The chain combines TRBV18 with TRBJ2-1; 9 positions match TRBD1. The CDR3 consists of 14 residues. The V gene's germline CDR1 is KGHSH and CDR2 LQKENI. Germline trimming cut 3 bases from V and 7 bases from J; bases unmatched to any gene: 4. CDR3 nucleotides: TGTGCCAGCTCACCGGGACAGGGTGGGAATGAGCAGTTCTTC. Translation: CASSPGQGGNEQFF.

The V gene is TRBV7-2, the J gene TRBJ1-1; no reliable D call. Germline V gene lookup returns CDR1 SGHTA and CDR2 FQGNSA. This CDR3 is built from 12 residues. The V and J ends lost 3 bases and 5 bases respectively, with 7 bases between them. The CDR3 DNA sequence: TGTGCCAGCAGCTTCCTGAGGACTGAAGCTTTCTTT. Protein: CASSFLRTEAFF.

The J gene is TRBJ1-2, the V gene TRBV18; maybe TRBD1 (5 bases). Germline lookup yields CDR1 KGHSH and CDR2 LQKENI. CDR3 length: 14 amino acids. The V end lost 4 bases, the J end lost 2 bases, and 11 bases lay between the germline ends. CDR3 coding DNA: TGTGCCAGCTCACTTGGACAACCAAACTATGGCTACACCTTC. Translating it yields CASSLGQPNYGYTF.

The chain couples TRBV9 to TRBJ2-5; TRBD1 might be the D (5 bases). CDR1 is SGDLS and CDR2 is YYNGEE in the germline V gene. Trimming left V 0 bases short and J 3 bases short, with 9 bases between. CDR3 length: 14 residues. The CDR3 here is CASSVGRGEETQYF. The DNA of the CDR3 is TGTGCCAGCAGCGTAGGTAGGGGCGAAGAGACCCAGTACTTC.

For this clone: This sample includes further DNA sequences coding for the same CDR3. This chain uses TRBV20-1 with TRBJ1-1; D is ambiguous. This CDR3 has 10 residues. In germline, CDR1 is DFQATT, CDR2 SNEGSKA (reference sequence). Trimming cost V 6 bases and J 7 bases, with 9 bases left between them. CDR3 in amino acids: CSARDREAFF. As DNA, the CDR3 is TGCAGTGCCCGAGATCGTGAAGCTTTCTTT.